This is a list of T cell receptor beta chains from one sample in a study of T-cell reconstitution after alpha-beta-depleted transplantation in children. TCRdb re-called the PCR reads with MiXCR, one entry per CDR3 protein. The repertoire holds roughly 500,000 distinct CDR3 sequences, with about 30% as singletons. This sample comprised PBMCs from the stem cell graft donor, obtained from the stem cell graft. The origin of the receptors is a human donor who donated a stem cell graft to a child with aplastic anemia. Both conserved end residues are part of each CDR3. The order of the fields is V gene, CDR3 length, D gene, J gene, clone size, CDR3 protein, CDR3 DNA. The D gene is left open where the match is weak. Clone size appears in some rows only: once, few, many, or a class for an expanded clone.

v_gene: TRBV9
len: 15
d_gene: .
j_gene: TRBJ2-1
abundance: few
CDR3aa: CASSASGTRMHEQFF
CDR3nt: TGTGCCAGCAGCGCCAGTGGAACTAGAATGCATGAGCAGTTCTTC

v_gene: TRBV29-1
len: 14
d_gene: .
j_gene: TRBJ1-2
abundance: few
CDR3aa: CSVGRPGRAYGYTF
CDR3nt: TGCAGCGTTGGGCGACCGGGCAGAGCCTATGGCTACACCTTC

v_gene: TRBV6-2/TRBV6-3
len: 12
d_gene: TRBD2
j_gene: TRBJ2-1
abundance: .
CDR3aa: CASGAGVGEQFF
CDR3nt: TGTGCCAGCGGGGCGGGAGTTGGGGAGCAGTTCTTC

v_gene: TRBV2
len: 17
d_gene: TRBD1
j_gene: TRBJ2-7
abundance: .
CDR3aa: CASSPQFGTAQTYEQYF
CDR3nt: TGTGCCAGCAGCCCCCAGTTCGGGACAGCGCAAACCTACGAGCAGTACTTC

v_gene: TRBV12-5
len: 15
d_gene: .
j_gene: TRBJ1-1
abundance: .
CDR3aa: CASGLPRGLNTEAFF
CDR3nt: TGTGCTAGTGGCCTCCCCCGGGGGTTGAACACTGAAGCTTTCTTT

v_gene: TRBV4-3
len: 16
d_gene: TRBD2
j_gene: TRBJ2-7
abundance: few
CDR3aa: CASSQDPGGPPLEQYF
CDR3nt: TGCGCCAGCAGCCAAGATCCGGGAGGGCCTCCCCTCGAGCAGTACTTC

v_gene: TRBV28
len: 18
d_gene: .
j_gene: TRBJ2-7
abundance: .
CDR3aa: CASSLSWGPGSAGYEQYF
CDR3nt: TGTGCCAGCAGCCTATCCTGGGGTCCAGGGAGCGCCGGTTACGAGCAGTACTTC

v_gene: TRBV4-2
len: 16
d_gene: TRBD1
j_gene: TRBJ2-7
abundance: few
CDR3aa: CASSQDPGQGASEQYF
CDR3nt: TGTGCCAGCAGCCAAGATCCGGGACAGGGGGCGAGTGAGCAGTACTTC

v_gene: TRBV7-2
len: 14
d_gene: .
j_gene: TRBJ2-7
abundance: few
CDR3aa: CASSPAGGVNEQYF
CDR3nt: TGTGCCAGCAGCCCCGCCGGGGGTGTAAACGAGCAGTACTTC

v_gene: TRBV20-1
len: 14
d_gene: TRBD1
j_gene: TRBJ1-6
abundance: .
CDR3aa: CSARPDRGNSPLHF
CDR3nt: TGCAGTGCTAGACCTGACAGGGGGAATTCACCCCTCCACTTT

v_gene: TRBV5-1
len: 15
d_gene: TRBD2
j_gene: TRBJ2-1
abundance: few
CDR3aa: CASSLLTSGYNEQFF
CDR3nt: TGCGCCAGCAGCTTGTTGACTAGCGGATACAATGAGCAGTTCTTC

v_gene: TRBV5-4
len: 17
d_gene: TRBD1
j_gene: TRBJ1-2
abundance: .
CDR3aa: CASSFPPGQGFNYGYTF
CDR3nt: TGTGCCAGCAGCTTCCCTCCGGGACAGGGGTTTAACTATGGCTACACCTTC

v_gene: TRBV5-1
len: 16
d_gene: .
j_gene: TRBJ2-3
abundance: few
CDR3aa: CASSLASFPTTDTQYF
CDR3nt: TGCGCCAGCAGCTTGGCGTCGTTTCCGACCACAGATACGCAGTATTTT

v_gene: TRBV10-3
len: 13
d_gene: .
j_gene: TRBJ1-1
abundance: .
CDR3aa: CAISGRRNTEAFF
CDR3nt: TGTGCCATCAGTGGCCGCAGGAACACTGAAGCTTTCTTT

v_gene: TRBV6-2/TRBV6-3
len: 13
d_gene: .
j_gene: TRBJ1-1
abundance: few
CDR3aa: CASSGHMNTEAFF
CDR3nt: TGTGCCAGCTCAGGGCACATGAACACTGAAGCTTTCTTT

v_gene: TRBV5-5
len: 14
d_gene: TRBD1
j_gene: TRBJ1-2
abundance: .
CDR3aa: CASSLGGAIYGYTF
CDR3nt: TGTGCCAGCAGCTTAGGGGGCGCGATCTATGGCTACACCTTC

v_gene: TRBV27
len: 13
d_gene: .
j_gene: TRBJ2-5
abundance: .
CDR3aa: CASSLHSQETQYF
CDR3nt: TGTGCCAGCAGTCTACATAGTCAAGAGACCCAGTACTTC

v_gene: TRBV20-1
len: 13
d_gene: .
j_gene: TRBJ2-2
abundance: .
CDR3aa: CSASFGSPGELFF
CDR3nt: TGCAGTGCTAGTTTCGGGAGCCCCGGGGAGCTGTTTTTT

v_gene: TRBV11-1
len: 14
d_gene: .
j_gene: TRBJ2-7
abundance: few
CDR3aa: CASSPSAGSYEQYF
CDR3nt: TGTGCCAGCAGCCCGTCGGCAGGGTCCTACGAGCAGTACTTC

v_gene: TRBV12-3/TRBV12-4
len: 14
d_gene: TRBD1
j_gene: TRBJ1-2
abundance: .
CDR3aa: CASSFGQGYYGYTF
CDR3nt: TGTGCCAGCAGTTTCGGACAGGGCTACTATGGCTACACCTTC

v_gene: TRBV9
len: 14
d_gene: TRBD2
j_gene: TRBJ2-1
abundance: few
CDR3aa: CASSSGLAGDEQFF
CDR3nt: TGTGCCAGCAGCTCTGGACTAGCGGGTGATGAGCAGTTCTTC

v_gene: TRBV20-1
len: 14
d_gene: TRBD2
j_gene: TRBJ2-1
abundance: .
CDR3aa: CSASRPSGTHEQFF
CDR3nt: TGCAGTGCTAGCAGGCCTAGCGGGACCCATGAGCAGTTCTTC

v_gene: TRBV14
len: 16
d_gene: TRBD1
j_gene: TRBJ1-4
abundance: .
CDR3aa: CASSQDWGTANEKLFF
CDR3nt: TGTGCCAGCAGCCAAGATTGGGGGACAGCAAATGAAAAACTGTTTTTT

v_gene: TRBV7-9
len: 16
d_gene: TRBD2
j_gene: TRBJ2-3
abundance: .
CDR3aa: CASSQGLAGGFATQYF
CDR3nt: TGTGCCAGCAGCCAGGGACTAGCGGGAGGTTTCGCTACGCAGTATTTT

v_gene: TRBV6-2/TRBV6-3
len: 15
d_gene: .
j_gene: TRBJ2-6
abundance: .
CDR3aa: CASTNRQSGANVLTF
CDR3nt: TGTGCCAGCACCAACCGACAATCTGGGGCCAACGTCCTGACTTTC

v_gene: TRBV7-2
len: 14
d_gene: .
j_gene: TRBJ2-7
abundance: .
CDR3aa: CASSYPSSGYRLYF
CDR3nt: TGTGCCAGCAGCTACCCGAGCAGCGGGTACCGGCTGTACTTC

v_gene: TRBV29-1
len: 13
d_gene: TRBD1
j_gene: TRBJ1-3
abundance: .
CDR3aa: CSVMDRERNTIYF
CDR3nt: TGCAGCGTCATGGACAGGGAGCGAAACACCATATATTTT

v_gene: TRBV29-1
len: 14
d_gene: TRBD2
j_gene: TRBJ2-5
abundance: few
CDR3aa: CSVESREGRETQYF
CDR3nt: TGCAGCGTTGAGTCCCGGGAGGGCCGAGAGACCCAGTACTTC

v_gene: TRBV27
len: 14
d_gene: .
j_gene: TRBJ1-2
abundance: .
CDR3aa: CASSPGVANYGYTF
CDR3nt: TGTGCCAGCAGTCCAGGTGTAGCTAACTATGGCTACACCTTC

v_gene: TRBV4-3
len: 16
d_gene: TRBD2
j_gene: TRBJ2-7
abundance: .
CDR3aa: CASSQDPSGSSYEQYF
CDR3nt: TGCGCCAGCAGCCAAGATCCGAGCGGGAGCTCCTACGAGCAGTACTTC

v_gene: TRBV10-3
len: 14
d_gene: .
j_gene: TRBJ1-1
abundance: .
CDR3aa: CAITLENKGTEAFF
CDR3nt: TGTGCCATCACTCTGGAGAATAAAGGAACTGAAGCTTTCTTT

v_gene: TRBV19
len: 16
d_gene: TRBD1
j_gene: TRBJ1-1
abundance: .
CDR3aa: CASRETGATWDTEAFF
CDR3nt: TGTGCCAGTAGGGAAACAGGGGCAACATGGGACACTGAAGCTTTCTTT

v_gene: TRBV27
len: 16
d_gene: .
j_gene: TRBJ1-5
abundance: few
CDR3aa: CASSFRGGLSNQPQHF
CDR3nt: TGTGCCAGCAGTTTTCGCGGGGGCCTTAGCAATCAGCCCCAGCATTTT

v_gene: TRBV18
len: 14
d_gene: TRBD1
j_gene: TRBJ2-7
abundance: few
CDR3aa: CASSLGQGGYEQYF
CDR3nt: TGTGCCAGCTCCCTGGGACAGGGAGGGTACGAGCAGTACTTC

v_gene: TRBV12-3/TRBV12-4
len: 17
d_gene: TRBD1
j_gene: TRBJ1-1
abundance: few
CDR3aa: CASSSGGGGASPSEAFF
CDR3nt: TGTGCCAGCAGTTCCGGTGGAGGGGGCGCTTCTCCGTCTGAAGCTTTCTTT

v_gene: TRBV20-1
len: 16
d_gene: .
j_gene: TRBJ2-3
abundance: few
CDR3aa: CSARDRVNMGTDTQYF
CDR3nt: TGCAGTGCTAGAGATCGGGTCAACATGGGCACAGATACGCAGTATTTT

v_gene: TRBV7-9
len: 17
d_gene: .
j_gene: TRBJ1-2
abundance: .
CDR3aa: CASSLGTSLGKGDGYTF
CDR3nt: TGTGCCAGCAGCTTAGGGACCTCACTGGGAAAGGGCGATGGCTACACCTTC

v_gene: TRBV7-8
len: 16
d_gene: TRBD2
j_gene: TRBJ2-3
abundance: .
CDR3aa: CASSSWTSGSADTQYF
CDR3nt: TGTGCCAGCAGCTCTTGGACTAGCGGGAGTGCAGATACGCAGTATTTT

v_gene: TRBV20-1
len: 12
d_gene: .
j_gene: TRBJ1-2
abundance: few
CDR3aa: CSASTAFYGYTF
CDR3nt: TGCAGTGCTAGCACGGCTTTCTATGGCTACACCTTC

v_gene: TRBV9
len: 18
d_gene: TRBD2
j_gene: TRBJ2-3
abundance: .
CDR3aa: CASSVSLGAGGLADTQYF
CDR3nt: TGTGCCAGCAGCGTTTCCCTGGGAGCGGGAGGGCTGGCAGATACGCAGTATTTT

v_gene: TRBV12-3/TRBV12-4
len: 14
d_gene: .
j_gene: TRBJ1-1
abundance: once
CDR3aa: CASSPSRQHTEAFF
CDR3nt: TGTGCCAGCAGTCCATCTAGACAGCACACTGAAGCTTTCTTT

v_gene: TRBV29-1
len: 13
d_gene: .
j_gene: TRBJ2-7
abundance: few
CDR3aa: CSVGDGFSYEQYF
CDR3nt: TGCAGCGTGGGGGACGGTTTTTCCTACGAGCAGTACTTC

v_gene: TRBV27
len: 15
d_gene: .
j_gene: TRBJ2-3
abundance: .
CDR3aa: CASSLMASSTDTQYF
CDR3nt: TGTGCCAGCAGTTTAATGGCTTCTAGCACAGATACGCAGTATTTT

v_gene: TRBV5-1
len: 15
d_gene: .
j_gene: TRBJ1-5
abundance: few
CDR3aa: CASSPVGGPNQPQHF
CDR3nt: TGCGCCAGCAGCCCGGTTGGGGGCCCCAATCAGCCCCAGCATTTT

v_gene: TRBV5-6
len: 15
d_gene: .
j_gene: TRBJ2-1
abundance: few
CDR3aa: CASSFGLSSYNEQFF
CDR3nt: TGTGCCAGCAGCTTCGGCCTGAGCTCCTACAATGAGCAGTTCTTC

v_gene: TRBV19
len: 16
d_gene: .
j_gene: TRBJ1-2
abundance: few
CDR3aa: CASSKALRHSTGGYTF
CDR3nt: TGTGCCAGTAGTAAGGCGCTGCGACACTCGACAGGTGGCTACACCTTC

v_gene: TRBV27
len: 15
d_gene: .
j_gene: TRBJ2-2
abundance: .
CDR3aa: CASRRDGTNTGELFF
CDR3nt: TGTGCCAGCAGACGGGACGGCACGAACACCGGGGAGCTGTTTTTT

v_gene: TRBV19
len: 11
d_gene: .
j_gene: TRBJ1-2
abundance: few
CDR3aa: CAARQDYGYTF
CDR3nt: TGTGCCGCTCGACAGGACTATGGCTACACCTTC

v_gene: TRBV4-2
len: 16
d_gene: .
j_gene: TRBJ2-3
abundance: few
CDR3aa: CASSQVSAEGKHTQYF
CDR3nt: TGTGCCAGCAGCCAAGTGAGCGCAGAAGGGAAGCATACGCAGTATTTT

v_gene: TRBV20-1
len: 15
d_gene: TRBD2
j_gene: TRBJ2-1
abundance: few
CDR3aa: CSAPPGLALPNEQFF
CDR3nt: TGCAGTGCCCCTCCGGGACTAGCTCTTCCCAATGAGCAGTTCTTC

v_gene: TRBV4-3
len: 18
d_gene: TRBD2
j_gene: TRBJ2-3
abundance: few
CDR3aa: CASSQTIRTSGRYDTQYF
CDR3nt: TGCGCCAGCAGCCAAACGATTAGGACTAGCGGGAGGTATGATACGCAGTATTTT

v_gene: TRBV6-1
len: 16
d_gene: .
j_gene: TRBJ1-5
abundance: few
CDR3aa: CASSLIVGSGNQPQHF
CDR3nt: TGTGCCAGCAGTCTAATTGTCGGGTCGGGCAATCAGCCCCAGCATTTT

v_gene: TRBV18
len: 17
d_gene: TRBD1
j_gene: TRBJ1-3
abundance: .
CDR3aa: CASSPTAGTGSGNTIYF
CDR3nt: TGTGCCAGCTCACCTACCGCCGGGACAGGGAGTGGAAACACCATATATTTT

v_gene: TRBV5-1
len: 14
d_gene: .
j_gene: TRBJ2-7
abundance: .
CDR3aa: CASSLARKDYEQYF
CDR3nt: TGCGCCAGCAGCTTGGCCAGGAAGGACTACGAGCAGTACTTC

v_gene: TRBV5-6
len: 16
d_gene: .
j_gene: TRBJ2-3
abundance: .
CDR3aa: CASSYTAKSFTDTQYF
CDR3nt: TGTGCCAGCAGCTACACAGCGAAATCCTTCACAGATACGCAGTATTTT

v_gene: TRBV6-2/TRBV6-3
len: 16
d_gene: TRBD2
j_gene: TRBJ2-7
abundance: .
CDR3aa: CASTTTSSGGSYEQYF
CDR3nt: TGTGCCAGCACTACCACCTCGAGCGGGGGCTCCTACGAGCAGTACTTC

v_gene: TRBV28
len: 15
d_gene: TRBD2
j_gene: TRBJ2-3
abundance: few
CDR3aa: CASSPMTSGGDTQYF
CDR3nt: TGTGCCAGCAGCCCCATGACTAGCGGGGGAGATACGCAGTATTTT

v_gene: TRBV4-3
len: 16
d_gene: TRBD2
j_gene: TRBJ2-3
abundance: few
CDR3aa: CASSHLASGKLDTQYF
CDR3nt: TGCGCCAGCAGCCACCTGGCTAGCGGGAAATTAGATACGCAGTATTTT

v_gene: TRBV29-1
len: 12
d_gene: .
j_gene: TRBJ1-1
abundance: few
CDR3aa: CSVGGGQAEAFF
CDR3nt: TGCAGCGTGGGAGGGGGGCAGGCTGAAGCTTTCTTT